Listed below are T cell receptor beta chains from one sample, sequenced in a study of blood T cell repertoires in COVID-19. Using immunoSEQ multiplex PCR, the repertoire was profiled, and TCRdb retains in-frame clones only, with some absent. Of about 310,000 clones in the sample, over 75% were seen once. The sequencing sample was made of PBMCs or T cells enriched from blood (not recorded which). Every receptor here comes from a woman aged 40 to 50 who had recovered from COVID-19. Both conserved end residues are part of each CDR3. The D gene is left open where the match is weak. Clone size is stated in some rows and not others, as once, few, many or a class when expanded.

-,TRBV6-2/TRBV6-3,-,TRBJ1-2,TGTGCCAGCAGTTACCCCCACAATTGGCCTGGCTACACCTTC,CASSYPHNWPGYTF
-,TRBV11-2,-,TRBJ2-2,TGTGCCAGCAGCCTAGACGAGGTCTTAAACGGTGGAGTCGGGACCGGGGAGCTGTTTTTT,CASSLDEVLNGGVGTGELFF
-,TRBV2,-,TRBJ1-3,TGTGCCAGCAGCGTATCTGGAAACACCATATATTTT,CASSVSGNTIYF
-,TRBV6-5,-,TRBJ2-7,TGTGCCAGCAGCGCGGGGGCCGCGGGCTACGAGCAGTACTTC,CASSAGAAGYEQYF
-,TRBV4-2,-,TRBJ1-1,TGTGCCAGCAGCCAAGTTATCCGGGGCACTGAAGCTTTCTTT,CASSQVIRGTEAFF
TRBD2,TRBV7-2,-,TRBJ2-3,TGTGCCAGCACCGTAGCGGGGGGGACAGATACGCAGTATTTT,CASTVAGGTDTQYF
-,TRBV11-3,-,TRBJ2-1,TGTGCCAGCAGCCCGCGGGACGCGGGGCATGAGCAGTTCTTC,CASSPRDAGHEQFF
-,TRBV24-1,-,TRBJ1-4,TGTGCCACCAGTGATTTGGGAGGGCCTAACCCTCCAGGTTCGAGGGGACTGTTTTTT,CATSDLGGPNPPGSRGLFF
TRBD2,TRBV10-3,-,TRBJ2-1,TGTGCCATCAGGGGGGGGTCAGCGGGGCTCCCTCTGAATGAGCAGTTCTTC,CAIRGGSAGLPLNEQFF
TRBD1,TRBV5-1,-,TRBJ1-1,TGCGCCAGCAGCTGGACAGGGGTAAGGACTGAAGCTTTCTTT,CASSWTGVRTEAFF
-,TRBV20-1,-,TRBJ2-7,TGCAGTGCTAGTAGGTCAGGAATTACCTACGAGCAGTACTTC,CSASRSGITYEQYF
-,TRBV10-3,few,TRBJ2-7,TGTGCCATCAGTGAGTTCCGGGACTCCTACGAGCAGTACTTC,CAISEFRDSYEQYF
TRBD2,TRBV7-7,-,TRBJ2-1,TGTGCTAGCAGCTCAACCCCGGGACTAGAGATGAAGGAGCAGTTCTTC,CASSSTPGLEMKEQFF
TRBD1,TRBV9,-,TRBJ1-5,TGTGCCAGCAGCGCAGGACAGGGAAGCAATCAGCCCCAGCATTTT,CASSAGQGSNQPQHF
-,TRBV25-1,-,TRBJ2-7,TGTGCCAGCAGTCCTGCAGGGACCTACGAGCAGTACTTC,CASSPAGTYEQYF
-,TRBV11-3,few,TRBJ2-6,TGTGCCAGCAGCGTAGGTTCCTCGTACTCTGGGGCCAACGTCCTGACTTTC,CASSVGSSYSGANVLTF
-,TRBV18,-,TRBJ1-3,TGTGCCAGCTCACCACCGGGGGTCACAGGGCCTAGAAACACCATATATTTT,CASSPPGVTGPRNTIYF
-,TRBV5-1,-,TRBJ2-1,TGCGCCAGCAGCTTGGTTGAGGGAGGCTACAATGAGCAGTTCTTC,CASSLVEGGYNEQFF
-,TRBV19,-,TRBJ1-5,TGTGCCAGTAGTATGGGCCAGGGTCATAGCAATCAGCCCCAGCATTTT,CASSMGQGHSNQPQHF